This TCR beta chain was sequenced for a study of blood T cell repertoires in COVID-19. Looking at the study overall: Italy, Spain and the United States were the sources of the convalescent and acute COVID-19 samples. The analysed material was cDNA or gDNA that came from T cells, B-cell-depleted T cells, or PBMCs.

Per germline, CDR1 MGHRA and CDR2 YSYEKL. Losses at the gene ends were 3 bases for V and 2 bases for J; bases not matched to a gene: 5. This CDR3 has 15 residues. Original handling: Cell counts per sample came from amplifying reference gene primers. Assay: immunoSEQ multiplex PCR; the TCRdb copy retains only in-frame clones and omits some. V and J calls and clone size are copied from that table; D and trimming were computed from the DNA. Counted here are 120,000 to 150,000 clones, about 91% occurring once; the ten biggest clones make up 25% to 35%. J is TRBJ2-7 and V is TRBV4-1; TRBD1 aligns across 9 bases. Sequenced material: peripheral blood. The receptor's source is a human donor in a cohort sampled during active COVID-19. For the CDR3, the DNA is TGCGCCAGCAGCCAGGGCTGGACAGGGGCCTACGAGCAGTACTTC. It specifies CASSQGWTGAYEQYF.